There are a few counts of the clone carrying this TCR beta chain. V gave up 5 bases and J gave up 9 bases; unmatched junction bases: 13. The CDR3 loop spans 16 amino acids. Germline V CDR1 and CDR2: LNHDA, SQIVND (reference sequence). Source study methods: Reference gene primer amplification yielded estimated nucleated cell counts. The table came from immunoSEQ multiplex PCR; TCRdb's copy has only in-frame clones and leaves some out. That table supplies the V and J calls and clone size; D and trimming were determined from the DNA. The table shows some 230,000 clones, with about 85% occurring only once. The source of the sample is a study of blood T cell repertoires in COVID-19.

The sample consisted of peripheral blood. This TCR came from a woman aged 55-70 years who had recovered from COVID-19. V gene TRBV19 combines with J gene TRBJ1-5; 10 bases match TRBD1. The CDR3 bases are TGTGCCAGTAGTGCGTTGACAGGGGGCAGGGGTGGGCCCCAGCATTTT. It specifies CASSALTGGRGGPQHF.